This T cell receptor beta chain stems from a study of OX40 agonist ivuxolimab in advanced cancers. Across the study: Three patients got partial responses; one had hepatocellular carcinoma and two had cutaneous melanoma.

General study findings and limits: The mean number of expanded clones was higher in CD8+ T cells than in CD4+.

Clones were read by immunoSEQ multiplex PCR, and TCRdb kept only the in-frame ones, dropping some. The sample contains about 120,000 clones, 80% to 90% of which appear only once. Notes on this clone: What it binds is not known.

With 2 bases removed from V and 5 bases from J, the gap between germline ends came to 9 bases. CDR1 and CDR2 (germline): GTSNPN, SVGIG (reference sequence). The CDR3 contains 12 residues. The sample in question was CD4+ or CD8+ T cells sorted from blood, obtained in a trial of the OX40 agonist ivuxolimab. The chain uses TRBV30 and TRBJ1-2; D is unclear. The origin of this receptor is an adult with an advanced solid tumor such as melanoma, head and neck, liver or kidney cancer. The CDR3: CAWSPIKYGYTF. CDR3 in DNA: TGTGCCTGGAGTCCGATCAAGTATGGCTACACCTTC. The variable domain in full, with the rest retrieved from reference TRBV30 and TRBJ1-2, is SQTIHQWPATLVQPVGSPLSLECTVEGTSNPNLYWYRQAAGRGLQLLFYSVGIGQISSEVPQNLSASRPQDRQFILSSKKLLLSDSGFYLCAWSPIKYGYTFGSGTRLTVV.